This T cell receptor (beta chain) was recorded in a study of T cell responses to AZD1222 COVID-19 vaccine. A note on this clone: The antigen remains unidentified.

Germline V gene sequence: CDR1 LGHDT, CDR2 YNNKEL (reference sequence). The CDR3 runs to 15 residues. V was cut by 0 bases and J by 5 bases, with 13 bases left in between. Repertoires were generated with immunoSEQ multiplex PCR, while TCRdb's copy carries only in-frame clones and drops some. The sample lists around 160,000 clones, around 95% occurring once. Study observations and caveats: Along spike, vaccine-associated CD4 TCRs were found throughout, with dominance at 160-218 and 743-854. Repertoire sampling was restricted to post-peak T cell response timepoints. Only 6 or 7 AZD1222 recipients tested seropositive at baseline. Reportedly, nearly half of unique spike TCRs recognized epitopes outside B.1.351/B.1.1.7 mutations.

The receptor's source is an adult in good health. This chain links TRBV3-1 (or the pseudogene TRBV3-2) with TRBJ2-5; weak D call: TRBD1 (6 bases). The sample in question was peripheral blood, obtained on day 0 of AZD1222 vaccination. CDR3 bases: TGTGCCAGCAGCCAAGACACCAGGGGTCGGGAGACCCAGTACTTC. Protein product: CASSQDTRGRETQYF.